Described below is a single TCR beta chain sequence and its context. Its antigen is as yet unknown. PCR employed 60 Vbeta and 13 Jbeta primers. TCRdb keeps only in-frame clones here, not all; method: immunoSEQ multiplex PCR. The table has fewer than 200,000 clones, 65% to 85% seen once; the top ten hold around 4.1%. V shed 9 bases and J 12 bases; nucleotides not matched to a gene: 15. Germline lookup yields CDR1 SNHLY and CDR2 FYNNEI. The CDR3 runs 13 residues. The data originate from a study of cytomegalovirus exposure and HLA in healthy donors. Across the study: Samples from HLA-typed donors yielded around 85 million unique TCRs in an early data release. General study findings and limits: Cytomegalovirus association was listed for 170 or so TCR beta chains.

This sequence joins TRBV2 and TRBJ2-5, with TRBD1 matching over 8 bases. Specimen: PBMCs. This TCR was sampled from a woman between 50 and 59 years old in good health and CMV-seropositive. Written as DNA, the CDR3 is TGTGCCAGAGGACCGGACAGGGCGACGGCGGAGTACTTC. Translation gives CARGPDRATAEYF. The whole variable domain, remainder taken from reference TRBV2 and TRBJ2-5, is EPEVTQTPSHQVTQMGQEVILRCVPISNHLYFYWYRQILGQKVEFLVSFYNNEISEKSEIFDDQFSVERPDGSNFTLKIRSTKLEDSAMYFCARGPDRATAEYFGPGTRLLVL.